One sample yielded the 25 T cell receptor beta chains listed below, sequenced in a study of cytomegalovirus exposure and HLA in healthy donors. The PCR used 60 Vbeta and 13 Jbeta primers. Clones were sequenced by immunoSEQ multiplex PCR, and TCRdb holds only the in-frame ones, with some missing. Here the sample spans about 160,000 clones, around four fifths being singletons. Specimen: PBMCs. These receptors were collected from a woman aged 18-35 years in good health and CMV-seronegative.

The CDR3 sequence is CASSSTGQGGNTIYF. DNA of the CDR3: TGCGCCAGCAGCTCAACGGGACAGGGGGGGAACACCATATATTTT. The rearrangement uses TRBV5-1 and TRBJ1-3, with 11 bases identical to TRBD1. This CDR3 is 15 amino acids long. Per germline, CDR1 SGHRS and CDR2 YFSETQ. V gave up 3 bases and J gave up 7 bases; unmatched junction bases: 6.

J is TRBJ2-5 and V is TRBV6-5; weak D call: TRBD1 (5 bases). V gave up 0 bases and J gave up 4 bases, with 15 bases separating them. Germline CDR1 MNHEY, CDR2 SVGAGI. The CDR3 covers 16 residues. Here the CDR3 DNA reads TGTGCCAGCAGTTACTCAAGGGGAACGGTACGAGAGACCCAGTACTTC. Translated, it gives CASSYSRGTVRETQYF.

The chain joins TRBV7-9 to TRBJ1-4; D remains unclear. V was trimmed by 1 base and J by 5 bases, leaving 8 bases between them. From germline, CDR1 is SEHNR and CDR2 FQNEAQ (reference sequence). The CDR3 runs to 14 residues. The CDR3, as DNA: TGTGCCAGCAGCTTAGGAGAGGGAAATGAAAAACTGTTTTTT. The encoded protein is CASSLGEGNEKLFF. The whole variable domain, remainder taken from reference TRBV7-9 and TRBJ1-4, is DTGVSQNPRHKITKRGQNVTFRCDPISEHNRLYWYRQTLGQGPEFLTYFQNEAQLEKSRLLSDRFSAERPKGSFSTLEIQRTEQGDSAMYLCASSLGEGNEKLFFGSGTQLSVL.

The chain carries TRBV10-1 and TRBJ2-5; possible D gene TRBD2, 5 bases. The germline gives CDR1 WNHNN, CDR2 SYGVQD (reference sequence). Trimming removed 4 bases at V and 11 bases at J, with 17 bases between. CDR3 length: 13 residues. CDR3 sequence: CASSVSGFGEQYF. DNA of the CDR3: TGCGCCAGCAGTGTGTCCGGGTTCGGGGAGCAGTACTTC.

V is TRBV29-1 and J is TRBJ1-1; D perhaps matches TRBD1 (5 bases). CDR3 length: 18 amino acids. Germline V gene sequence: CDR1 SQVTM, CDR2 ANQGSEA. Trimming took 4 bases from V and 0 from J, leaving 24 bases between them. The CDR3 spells CSVGSQGREGIMNTEAFF. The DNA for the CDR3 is TGCAGCGTTGGAAGCCAAGGGAGGGAGGGGATTATGAACACTGAAGCTTTCTTT. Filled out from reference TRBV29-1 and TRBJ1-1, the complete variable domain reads SAVISQKPSRDICQRGTSLTIQCQVDSQVTMMFWYRQQPGQSLTLIATANQGSEATYESGFVIDKFPISRPNLTFSTLTVSNMSPEDSSIYLCSVGSQGREGIMNTEAFFGQGTRLTVV.

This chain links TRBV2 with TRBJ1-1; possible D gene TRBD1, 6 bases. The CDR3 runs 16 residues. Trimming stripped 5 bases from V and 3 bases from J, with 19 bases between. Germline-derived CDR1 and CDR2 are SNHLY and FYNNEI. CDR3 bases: TGTGCCAGCAGTCCAACCCTTACAGGGTTCTACACTGAAGCTTTCTTT. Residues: CASSPTLTGFYTEAFF. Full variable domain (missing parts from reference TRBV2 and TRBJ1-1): EPEVTQTPSHQVTQMGQEVILRCVPISNHLYFYWYRQILGQKVEFLVSFYNNEISEKSEIFDDQFSVERPDGSNFTLKIRSTKLEDSAMYFCASSPTLTGFYTEAFFGQGTRLTVV.

The CDR3 nucleotides are TGCGCCAGCAGCTTGGGACTAGCGATATACAATGAGCAGTTCTTC. It encodes CASSLGLAIYNEQFF. This chain uses TRBV5-1 with TRBJ2-1, with 8 bases that match TRBD2. The V gene end was trimmed by 0 bases and the J gene end by 4 bases; junction bases not matched to a gene: 3. CDR1 is SGHRS and CDR2 is YFSETQ in the germline V gene. The CDR3 is made up of 15 amino acids.

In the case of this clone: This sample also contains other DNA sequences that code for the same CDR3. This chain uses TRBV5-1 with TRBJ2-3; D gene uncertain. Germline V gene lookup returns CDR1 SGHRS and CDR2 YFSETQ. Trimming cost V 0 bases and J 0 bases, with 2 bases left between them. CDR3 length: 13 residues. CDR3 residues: CASSLASTDTQYF. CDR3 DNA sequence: TGCGCCAGCAGCTTGGCTAGCACAGATACGCAGTATTTT.

For the CDR3, the DNA is TGTGCCTGGGAAGAGGCGTCCTATGGCTACACCTTC. It specifies CAWEEASYGYTF. The chain is built from TRBV30 and TRBJ1-2; D unclear. Germline-derived CDR1 and CDR2 are GTSNPN and SVGIG (reference sequence). The CDR3 length is 12 residues. V shed 5 bases and J shed 4 bases, with 11 bases lying between them.

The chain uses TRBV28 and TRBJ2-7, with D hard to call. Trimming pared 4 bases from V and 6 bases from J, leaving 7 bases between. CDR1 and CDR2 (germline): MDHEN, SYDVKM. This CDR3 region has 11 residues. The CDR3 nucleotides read TGTGCCAGCAGTTCCGGTTTCGAGCAGTACTTC. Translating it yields CASSSGFEQYF.

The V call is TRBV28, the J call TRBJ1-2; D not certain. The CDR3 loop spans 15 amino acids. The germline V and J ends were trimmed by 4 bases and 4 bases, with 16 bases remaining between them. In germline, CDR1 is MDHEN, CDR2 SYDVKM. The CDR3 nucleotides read TGTGCCAGCAGTTACCCCCTTCAGAAATCCTATGGCTACACCTTC. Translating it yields CASSYPLQKSYGYTF.

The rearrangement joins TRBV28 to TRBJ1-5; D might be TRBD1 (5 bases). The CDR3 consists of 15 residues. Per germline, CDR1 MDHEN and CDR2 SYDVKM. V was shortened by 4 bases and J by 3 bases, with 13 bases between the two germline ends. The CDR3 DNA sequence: TGTGCCAGCAGTTACCGGGGGAGGGCCAATCAGCCCCAGCATTTT. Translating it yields CASSYRGRANQPQHF.

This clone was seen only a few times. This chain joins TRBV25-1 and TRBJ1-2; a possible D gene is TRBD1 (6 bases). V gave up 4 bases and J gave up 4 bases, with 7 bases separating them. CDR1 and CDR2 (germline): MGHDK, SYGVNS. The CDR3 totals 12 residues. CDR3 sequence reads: CASSVDSYGYTF. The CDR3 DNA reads TGTGCCAGCAGTGTGGACAGCTATGGCTACACCTTC.

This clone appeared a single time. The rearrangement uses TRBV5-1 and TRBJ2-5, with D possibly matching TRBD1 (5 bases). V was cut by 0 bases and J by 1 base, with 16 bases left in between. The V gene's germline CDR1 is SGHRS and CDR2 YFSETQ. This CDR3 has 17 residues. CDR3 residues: CASSLGPAFDSQETQYF. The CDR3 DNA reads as TGCGCCAGCAGCTTGGGACCGGCCTTCGACAGCCAAGAGACCCAGTACTTC.

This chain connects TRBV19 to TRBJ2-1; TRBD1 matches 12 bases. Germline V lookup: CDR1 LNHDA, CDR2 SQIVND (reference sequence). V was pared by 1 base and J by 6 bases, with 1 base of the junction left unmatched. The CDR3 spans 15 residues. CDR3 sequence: CASSIAGQGANEQFF. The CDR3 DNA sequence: TGTGCCAGTAGTATAGCGGGACAGGGGGCCAATGAGCAGTTCTTC.

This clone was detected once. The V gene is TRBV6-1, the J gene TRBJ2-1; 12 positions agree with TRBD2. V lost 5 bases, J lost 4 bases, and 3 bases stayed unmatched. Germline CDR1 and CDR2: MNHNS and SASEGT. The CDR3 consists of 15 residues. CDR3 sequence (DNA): TGTGCCAGCAGTCACGGGACTAGCGGGTACAATGAGCAGTTCTTC. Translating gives CASSHGTSGYNEQFF.

CDR3 protein: CASSSIPGELFF. CDR3 bases: TGTGCCAGCAGTTCAATCCCCGGGGAGCTGTTTTTT. V gene TRBV28 combines with J gene TRBJ2-2, with D uncertain. The CDR3 covers 12 residues. V dropped 4 bases and J dropped 6 bases, with 6 bases sitting between them. Germline CDR1 MDHEN, CDR2 SYDVKM.

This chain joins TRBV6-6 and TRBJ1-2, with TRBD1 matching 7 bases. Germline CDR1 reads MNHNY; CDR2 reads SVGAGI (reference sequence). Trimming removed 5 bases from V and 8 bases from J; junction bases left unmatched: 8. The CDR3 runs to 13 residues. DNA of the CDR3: TGTGCCAGCAGTCAACAGGGGCCCCTAGGCTACACCTTC. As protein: CASSQQGPLGYTF.

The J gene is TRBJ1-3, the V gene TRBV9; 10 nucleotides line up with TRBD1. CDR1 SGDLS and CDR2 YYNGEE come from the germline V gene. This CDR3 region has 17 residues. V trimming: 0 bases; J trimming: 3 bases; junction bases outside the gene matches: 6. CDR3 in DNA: TGTGCCAGCAGCGTAGGACAGGGGGCTATTAGTGGAAACACCATATATTTT. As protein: CASSVGQGAISGNTIYF.

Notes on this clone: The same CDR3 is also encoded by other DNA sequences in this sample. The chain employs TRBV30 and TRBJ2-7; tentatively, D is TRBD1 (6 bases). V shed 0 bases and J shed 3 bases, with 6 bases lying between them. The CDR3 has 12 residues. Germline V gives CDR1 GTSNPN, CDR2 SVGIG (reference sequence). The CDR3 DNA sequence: TGTGCCTGGAGTGTACAGGGCTACGAGCAGTACTTC. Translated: CAWSVQGYEQYF. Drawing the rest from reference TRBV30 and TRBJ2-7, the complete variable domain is SQTIHQWPATLVQPVGSPLSLECTVEGTSNPNLYWYRQAAGRGLQLLFYSVGIGQISSEVPQNLSASRPQDRQFILSSKKLLLSDSGFYLCAWSVQGYEQYFGPGTRLTVT.

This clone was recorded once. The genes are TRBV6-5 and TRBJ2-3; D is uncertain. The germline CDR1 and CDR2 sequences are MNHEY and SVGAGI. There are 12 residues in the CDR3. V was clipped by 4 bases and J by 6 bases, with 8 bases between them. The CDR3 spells CASSSIEDTQYF. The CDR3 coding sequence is TGTGCCAGCAGTTCTATAGAGGATACGCAGTATTTT.

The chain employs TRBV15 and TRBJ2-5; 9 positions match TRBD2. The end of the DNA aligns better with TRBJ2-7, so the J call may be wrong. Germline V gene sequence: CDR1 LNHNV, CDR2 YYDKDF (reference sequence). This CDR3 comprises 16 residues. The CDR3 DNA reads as TGTGCCACCAGCAGAGCCCGACTAGCGGAAGGCTACGAGCAGTACTTC. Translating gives CATSRARLAEGYEQYF.

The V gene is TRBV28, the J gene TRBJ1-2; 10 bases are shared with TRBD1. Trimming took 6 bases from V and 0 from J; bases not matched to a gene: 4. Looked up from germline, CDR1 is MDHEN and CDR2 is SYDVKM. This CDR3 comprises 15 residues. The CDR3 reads CASSLGTGANYGYTF. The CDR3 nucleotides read TGTGCCAGCAGCCTTGGGACAGGGGCTAACTATGGCTACACCTTC.

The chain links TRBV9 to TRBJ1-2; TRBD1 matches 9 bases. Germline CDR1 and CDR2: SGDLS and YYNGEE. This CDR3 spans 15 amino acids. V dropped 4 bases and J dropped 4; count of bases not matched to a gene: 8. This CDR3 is CASSPGQGIGYGYTF. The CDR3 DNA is TGTGCCAGCAGCCCGGGACAGGGAATTGGCTATGGCTACACCTTC. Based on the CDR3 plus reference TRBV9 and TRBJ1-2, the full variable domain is DSGVTQTPKHLITATGQRVTLRCSPRSGDLSVYWYQQSLDQGLQFLIQYYNGEERAKGNILERFSAQQFPDLHSELNLSSLELGDSALYFCASSPGQGIGYGYTFGSGTRLTVV.

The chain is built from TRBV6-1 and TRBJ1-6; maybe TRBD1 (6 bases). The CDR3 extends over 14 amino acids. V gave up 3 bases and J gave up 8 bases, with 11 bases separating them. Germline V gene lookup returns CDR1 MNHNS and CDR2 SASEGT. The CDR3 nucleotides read TGTGCCAGCAGTGAGCAGGGGTTATATTCACCCCTCCACTTT. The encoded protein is CASSEQGLYSPLHF.